This T cell receptor beta chain was found in a study of beta chain features in type 1 diabetes. Whole-study results and caveats: Shortening of TCRB CDR3s, moderate but significant, appeared in all four CD4+ subsets of Type 1 diabetes patients. Researchers caution that PCR might favor shorter templates, equally among patients and controls. When cDNA is sequenced, cells with high TCR expression could be over-represented. Naive, central memory and Treg TCRB repertoires appeared more alike in patients than in healthy donors.

Purity exceeding 95% was reached by all sorted populations. A few counts support this clone. The antigen is not known. Expressed TCRB transcripts were sequenced after all isolated RNA was converted to cDNA. Data came from immunoSEQ multiplex PCR; TCRdb stores just in-frame clones and leaves some out. Among around 140,000 clones listed, about an eighth were seen once. The length of the CDR3 is 13 residues. Germline lookup yields CDR1 SGHNT and CDR2 YYREEE (reference sequence). V was pared by 5 bases and J by 8 bases, with 13 bases between. The chain carries TRBV5-4 and TRBJ1-4, with TRBD1 as a possible D gene (6 bases). This clonotype was obtained from a man aged 18 to 30 with type 1 diabetes. Sequencing used central memory CD4+ T cells from blood. CDR3 bases: TGTGCCAGCAGTCAACCAGGGGAAGAAAAACTGTTTTTT. This codes for CASSQPGEEKLFF.